The 30 T cell receptor beta chains presented below share a single source sample, sequenced in a study of technical replicates of blood from several donors. Clones were read by immunoSEQ multiplex PCR, and TCRdb kept only the in-frame ones, dropping some. This table has under 100,000 clones, roughly 95% appearing once. What was sequenced was T cells isolated from PBMCs. The receptors were gathered from a human donor in good health.

This clone was detected once. This chain links TRBV4-1 with TRBJ1-1; the match to TRBD1 covers 11 bases. The CDR3 sequence is 17 residues long. V lost 4 bases and J lost 5; bases outside the gene matches: 12. Germline-derived CDR1 and CDR2 are MGHRA and YSYEKL. CDR3 protein: CASSLRGDRGGLTEAFF. The CDR3 DNA sequence: TGCGCCAGCAGCCTGAGGGGGGACAGGGGGGGATTAACTGAAGCTTTCTTT.

This clone appeared a single time. The chain is built from TRBV18 and TRBJ2-7; 10 nucleotides match TRBD1. Per germline, CDR1 KGHSH and CDR2 LQKENI. Germline trimming cut 0 bases from V and 4 bases from J; bases unmatched to any gene: 3. The CDR3 loop spans 15 amino acids. CDR3 DNA sequence: TGTGCCAGCTCACCACCAGGGACAGGGGAGTACGAGCAGTACTTC. This codes for CASSPPGTGEYEQYF.

In DNA, the CDR3 is TGTGCCAGCAGCGTAACTAGCGGGTTATACAATGAGCAGTTCTTC. Its protein is CASSVTSGLYNEQFF. The V gene is TRBV9, the J gene TRBJ2-1, with 9 bases matching TRBD2. The germline V gene encodes CDR1 SGDLS and CDR2 YYNGEE. Trimming removed 1 base from V and 4 bases from J; junction bases left unmatched: 3. The CDR3 runs to 15 residues.

V gene TRBV7-9 combines with J gene TRBJ2-1; 10 positions agree with TRBD2. The J segment lost 5 bases and the V segment lost 6 bases, leaving 16 bases of the junction unmatched. Germline assignment: CDR1 SEHNR and CDR2 FQNEAQ (reference sequence). The CDR3 covers 18 residues. This CDR3 reads CASRRRLAGEKVDNEQFF. The CDR3 DNA sequence: TGTGCCAGCAGGAGGCGCCTAGCGGGAGAGAAAGTAGACAATGAGCAGTTCTTC.

V usage is TRBV4-3 and J usage is TRBJ2-7, with D possibly matching TRBD2 (5 bases). The CDR3 runs 14 residues. The V gene's germline CDR1 is LGHNA and CDR2 YSLEER. V was clipped by 2 bases and J by 4 bases, with 12 bases between them. Here the CDR3 reads CASSQQRSWYEQYF. The CDR3 DNA reads TGCGCCAGCAGCCAACAGCGGTCCTGGTACGAGCAGTACTTC.

The genes are TRBV13 and TRBJ1-1, with 7 bases matching TRBD1. V trimming: 1 base; J trimming: 4 bases; junction bases outside the gene matches: 3. CDR1 is PRHDT and CDR2 is FYEKMQ in the germline V gene (reference sequence). The CDR3 is made up of 14 amino acids. In DNA, the CDR3 is TGTGCCAGCAGCTTAGACAGGGGTTCCACTGAAGCTTTCTTT. It specifies CASSLDRGSTEAFF.

V and J are TRBV5-1 and TRBJ1-1; 8 bases align to TRBD1. Unmatched junction bases numbered 9, after V lost 1 base and J lost 7 bases. The CDR3 covers 15 residues. Germline CDR1 reads SGHRS; CDR2 reads YFSETQ. The CDR3 DNA follows: TGCGCCAGCAGCTTGTACCTGCAGGGGGCTGGTGAAGCTTTCTTT. It codes for CASSLYLQGAGEAFF.

The chain recombines TRBV7-6 with TRBJ1-2; D call uncertain. The CDR3 covers 14 residues. The V end was cut by 4 bases, the J end by 5 bases, with 14 bases between. Germline CDR1 is SGHVS and CDR2 is FNYEAQ. The DNA for the CDR3 is TGTGCCAGCAGCTCGGTCCGGGAAGGGTATGGCTACACCTTC. Encoded protein: CASSSVREGYGYTF.

This chain joins TRBV11-3 and TRBJ2-7; D might be TRBD2 (6 bases). The CDR3 totals 16 residues. From germline, CDR1 is SGHNT and CDR2 YENEEA. The V and J ends lost 5 bases and 2 bases respectively, with 19 bases between them. The DNA of the CDR3 is TGTGCCAGCAGCCCCCCTCCCCGGGAGATTCCCTACGAGCAGTACTTC. Translated, it gives CASSPPPREIPYEQYF.

The chain joins TRBV9 to TRBJ2-7, with a weak D call TRBD2 (6 bases). Trimming took off 4 bases at V and 4 bases at J, with 21 bases between the two ends. The CDR3 totals 16 residues. Germline lookup yields CDR1 SGDLS and CDR2 YYNGEE. DNA for the CDR3: TGTGCCAGCAGCCCTCTCGACTTAGCGGTGGCTTACGAGCAGTACTTC. Protein: CASSPLDLAVAYEQYF.

V is TRBV30 and J is TRBJ2-4; D unresolved. The ends were cut back, 8 bases at V and 1 base at J, with 12 bases in the middle. This CDR3 has 13 residues. In germline, CDR1 is GTSNPN, CDR2 SVGIG (reference sequence). The CDR3 sequence is CAGMSLAKNIQYF. The CDR3 DNA is TGTGCCGGGATGAGTCTGGCCAAAAACATTCAGTACTTC.

The V gene is TRBV30, the J gene TRBJ2-2; 7 nucleotides match TRBD1. V lost 7 bases to trimming and J lost 6 bases; unmatched junction nucleotides: 8. The CDR3 spans 13 residues. From germline, CDR1 is GTSNPN and CDR2 SVGIG (reference sequence). The CDR3 sequence is CAFDRVVAGELFF. CDR3 coding DNA: TGTGCCTTTGACAGGGTAGTCGCCGGGGAGCTGTTTTTT.

The rearrangement joins TRBV2 to TRBJ2-7; 10 positions agree with TRBD2. The germline CDR1 and CDR2 sequences are SNHLY and FYNNEI. The CDR3 length is 15 residues. V lost 6 bases, J lost 2 bases, and 7 bases stayed unmatched. DNA for the CDR3: TGTGCCAGCAGCCCGACTAGCGGGCGGACCTACGAGCAGTACTTC. Its protein product is CASSPTSGRTYEQYF.

The chain uses TRBV10-3 and TRBJ1-1; D perhaps matches TRBD1 (5 bases). This CDR3 comprises 14 residues. The germline V and J ends were trimmed by 7 bases and 0 bases, with 12 bases remaining between them. Germline assignment: CDR1 ENHRY and CDR2 SYGVKD. The CDR3 spells CAIIVTGMNTEAFF. The CDR3 DNA reads TGTGCCATCATAGTAACAGGTATGAACACTGAAGCTTTCTTT.

This clone was picked up one time. CDR3 DNA: TGTGCCAGCAGCTTATTGGGGGCTAGCGGGAGCTACGAGCAGTACTTC. It yields the protein CASSLLGASGSYEQYF. The chain has TRBV7-2 and TRBJ2-7, with TRBD2 matching 10 bases. From germline, CDR1 is SGHTA and CDR2 FQGNSA. V shed 2 bases and J 3 bases; nucleotides not matched to a gene: 7. This CDR3 spans 16 amino acids. Variable domain in full (rest from reference TRBV7-2 and TRBJ2-7): GAGVSQSPSNKVTEKGKDVELRCDPISGHTALYWYRQSLGQGLEFLIYFQGNSAPDKSGLPSDRFSAERTGGSVSTLTIQRTQQEDSAVYLCASSLLGASGSYEQYFGPGTRLTVT.

V gene TRBV9 combines with J gene TRBJ2-3, with a weak D call TRBD2 (6 bases). Germline V gene data show CDR1 as SGDLS and CDR2 as YYNGEE. The CDR3 is made up of 16 amino acids. Trimming removed 2 bases at V and 0 bases at J, with 13 bases between. The CDR3 DNA sequence: TGTGCCAGCAGCGTGGGCGGGGACTCTAGCACAGATACGCAGTATTTT. It codes for CASSVGGDSSTDTQYF.

This chain links TRBV21-1 with TRBJ2-7; the DNA was not used to check the table's D call, TRBD1. TRBV21-1 is given as a pseudogene. The CDR3 spans 16 residues. The CDR3 loop is CASSKRRGDRDYEQYF. The CDR3 nucleotides are TGTGCCAGCAGCAAAAGAAGAGGCGACAGGGACTACGAGCAGTACTTC.

The rearrangement joins TRBV28 to TRBJ1-1; the D gene is possibly TRBD1 (6 bases). Germline values: CDR1 MDHEN, CDR2 SYDVKM. V was clipped by 2 bases and J by 3 bases, with 13 bases between them. This CDR3 has 15 residues. CDR3 loop: CASSLSGTSHTEAFF. DNA for the CDR3: TGTGCCAGCAGTTTAAGCGGGACAAGTCACACTGAAGCTTTCTTT.

The J gene is TRBJ2-2, the V gene TRBV7-2; tentative D call: TRBD2 (6 bases). Germline CDR1 reads SGHTA; CDR2 reads FQGNSA. Trimming shortened V by 1 base and J by 7 bases, and 13 bases separated the two germline ends. The CDR3 is 15 residues long. CDR3 sequence: CASSLVFGSYGELFF. The DNA of the CDR3 is TGTGCCAGCAGCTTAGTATTCGGGAGTTACGGGGAGCTGTTTTTT.

Here the CDR3 DNA reads TGTGCCAGCAGTGAGACACTGGGCGCCGGAAATGGCTACACCTTC. The encoded protein is CASSETLGAGNGYTF. The V call is TRBV6-4, the J call TRBJ1-2; D remains ambiguous. The CDR3 spans 15 residues. Germline CDR1 is MRHNA and CDR2 is SNTAGT. V was shortened by 3 bases and J by 6 bases, with 17 bases between the two germline ends.

The gene calls are TRBV2 and TRBJ2-2; perhaps TRBD2 as D (5 bases). The germline gives CDR1 SNHLY, CDR2 FYNNEI. The CDR3 is made up of 16 amino acids. Trimming cost V 5 bases and J 4 bases, with 17 bases left between them. CDR3 region: CASSPTGLGSTGELFF. In DNA form, the CDR3 reads TGTGCCAGCAGTCCTACCGGGTTAGGGAGCACCGGGGAGCTGTTTTTT. Full variable domain (rest looked up from reference TRBV2 and TRBJ2-2): EPEVTQTPSHQVTQMGQEVILRCVPISNHLYFYWYRQILGQKVEFLVSFYNNEISEKSEIFDDQFSVERPDGSNFTLKIRSTKLEDSAMYFCASSPTGLGSTGELFFGEGSRLTVL.

This clone was recorded once. This chain joins TRBV25-1 and TRBJ1-3; D is undetermined. The CDR3 is 11 amino acids. Germline CDR1 is MGHDK and CDR2 is SYGVNS. Trimming pared 6 bases from V and 8 bases from J, leaving 8 bases between. CDR3 sequence reads: CASSLADTIYF. The CDR3 bases are TGTGCCAGCAGCCTAGCGGACACCATATATTTT.

This chain links TRBV4-3 with TRBJ1-2; no clear D gene. The CDR3 consists of 16 residues. Germline V gene data show CDR1 as LGHNA and CDR2 as YSLEER. With 1 base removed from V and 2 bases from J, the gap between germline ends came to 14 bases. The CDR3 is CASSQAYPSPNYGYTF. DNA for the CDR3: TGCGCCAGCAGCCAAGCCTACCCGTCCCCCAACTATGGCTACACCTTC.

The chain links TRBV5-6 to TRBJ2-7; TRBD1 agrees at 9 bases. Germline lookup yields CDR1 SGHDT and CDR2 YYEEEE. This CDR3 is 15 amino acids long. Trimming took 2 bases from V and 3 from J; bases not matched to a gene: 6. CDR3: CASSLAGTGYYEQYF. Here the CDR3 DNA reads TGTGCCAGCAGCTTAGCCGGGACAGGGTACTACGAGCAGTACTTC.

The chain joins TRBV11-2 to TRBJ1-1; possible D gene TRBD1, 6 bases. Germline CDR1 SGHAT, CDR2 FQNNGV. The CDR3 covers 14 residues. Trimming cost V 1 base and J 1 base, with 7 bases left between them. The CDR3, as DNA: TGTGCCAGCAGCTTAGGGACAGAGAACACTGAAGCTTTCTTT. Protein sequence: CASSLGTENTEAFF.

The gene calls are TRBV7-3 and TRBJ2-1; 10 bases match TRBD2. Germline CDR1 and CDR2: SGHTA and FQGTGA. This CDR3 region has 14 residues. The V gene end was trimmed by 4 bases and the J gene end by 8 bases; junction bases not matched to a gene: 5. The CDR3 here is CASSSGLAVDEQFF. The DNA of the CDR3 is TGTGCCAGCAGCTCCGGACTAGCGGTCGATGAGCAGTTCTTC.

The chain combines TRBV2 with TRBJ2-5, with 7 positions matching TRBD1. The ends lost 8 bases at V and 1 base at J; junction bases unmatched: 4. The CDR3 contains 13 residues. Germline CDR1 SNHLY, CDR2 FYNNEI. CDR3 DNA sequence: TGTGCCAGCCTTGACAGGGTCCAAGAGACCCAGTACTTC. Its protein product is CASLDRVQETQYF.

The chain carries TRBV9 and TRBJ2-3; 8 bases match TRBD2. The CDR3 length is 14 residues. Germline CDR1 reads SGDLS; CDR2 reads YYNGEE. J lost 0 bases, V lost 3 bases, and 0 bases had no gene match. The CDR3, as DNA: TGTGCCAGCAGCGCTAGCGGGAGCACAGATACGCAGTATTTT. It yields the protein CASSASGSTDTQYF.

The rearrangement links TRBV4-2 to TRBJ2-1; D gene unclear. V lost 3 bases and J lost 10, with 13 bases in between. The CDR3 loop spans 13 amino acids. Germline assignment: CDR1 LGHNA and CDR2 YNFKEQ. CDR3 sequence reads: CASSHQVDREQFF. DNA of the CDR3: TGTGCCAGCAGCCACCAGGTCGATCGGGAGCAGTTCTTC.

The chain has TRBV9 and TRBJ2-3; maybe TRBD2 (6 bases). There are 15 residues in the CDR3. V lost 4 bases and J 0 bases, leaving 12 bases between the germline ends. The V gene's germline CDR1 is SGDLS and CDR2 YYNGEE. Here the CDR3 reads CASSPHGGSTDTQYF. The CDR3 coding sequence is TGTGCCAGCAGCCCTCACGGGGGTAGCACAGATACGCAGTATTTT.